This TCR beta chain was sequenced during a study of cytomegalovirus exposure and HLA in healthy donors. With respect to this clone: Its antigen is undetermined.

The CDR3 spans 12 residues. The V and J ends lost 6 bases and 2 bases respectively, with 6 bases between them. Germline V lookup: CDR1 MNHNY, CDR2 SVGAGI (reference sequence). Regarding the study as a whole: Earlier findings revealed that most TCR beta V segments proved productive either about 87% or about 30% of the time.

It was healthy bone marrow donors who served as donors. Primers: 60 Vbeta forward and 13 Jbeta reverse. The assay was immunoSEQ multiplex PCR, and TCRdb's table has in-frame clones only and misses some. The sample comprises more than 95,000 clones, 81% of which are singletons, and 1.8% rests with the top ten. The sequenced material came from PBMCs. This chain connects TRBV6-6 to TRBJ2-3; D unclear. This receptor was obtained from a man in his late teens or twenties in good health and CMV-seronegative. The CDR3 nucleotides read TGTGCCAGCAGATCTATCACAGATACGCAGTATTTT. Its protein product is CASRSITDTQYF.